Listed below are T cell receptor beta chains from one sample, sequenced in a study of shared clonotypes between healthy human individuals. Profiled with immunoSEQ multiplex PCR; TCRdb holds only in-frame clones, not every one. Found here are hundreds of thousands of clones, over 90% of them singletons; the top ten hold under 30%. Sequencing was done on a sample of naive CD8+ T cells sorted from blood. The receptor source for this set is a young man in good health. CDR3s include the opening cysteine and the closing phenylalanine or tryptophan. D genes are given only for firm matches. Size is omitted from some rows. Given values are once, few, many or a class for expanded clones.

d_gene	abundance	j_gene	v_gene	CDR3nt	CDR3aa
.	.	TRBJ2-2	TRBV18	TGTGCCAGCTCACCTAGAACTGACGCCGGGGAGCTGTTTTTT	CASSPRTDAGELFF
.	.	TRBJ2-5	TRBV11-2	TGTGCCAGCAGCTTACTTAAACCCCAGTACTTC	CASSLLKPQYF
TRBD2	.	TRBJ2-2	TRBV29-1	TGCAGCGCCCTCCTACTAGCGGGACGCACCGGGGAGCTGTTTTTT	CSALLLAGRTGELFF
.	.	TRBJ2-7	TRBV6-1	TGTGCCAGCAGGGGCAGACTCACCTACGAGCAGTACTTC	CASRGRLTYEQYF
.	once	TRBJ2-3	TRBV9	TGTGCCAGCAGCGTAGAGCTCGAACCATGGCTGGGTACGCAGTATTTT	CASSVELEPWLGTQYF
.	.	TRBJ1-2	TRBV28	TGTGCCAGCAGTTCCTTTTCCAGGGTCGGGACTAACTATGGCTACACCTTC	CASSSFSRVGTNYGYTF
TRBD2	.	TRBJ2-3	TRBV4-1	TGCGCCAGCAGCCAAGATCCCCCAGCGGGAGGACGCACAGATCCGCAGTATTTT	CASSQDPPAGGRTDPQYF
TRBD1	.	TRBJ1-1	TRBV6-5	TGTGCCAGCAGTTACTTACCCGGGACAGGGCAGCCTGAAGCTTTCTTT	CASSYLPGTGQPEAFF
TRBD2	.	TRBJ2-5	TRBV6-1	TGTGCCAGCAAGAAACTAGCGAATCAAGAGACCCAGTACTTC	CASKKLANQETQYF
.	few	TRBJ1-2	TRBV14	TGTGCCAGCAGCCAAGGAGGAACGTTTGGCTACACCTTC	CASSQGGTFGYTF
TRBD2	.	TRBJ2-3	TRBV27	TGTGCCAGCTTCAGCGGGAGGGCCAAAGATACGCAGTATTTT	CASFSGRAKDTQYF
.	once	TRBJ2-7	TRBV28	TGTGCCAGCAGACGGACGAGCTCCTACGAGCAGTACTTC	CASRRTSSYEQYF
.	.	TRBJ1-5	TRBV12-2	TGTGCAAGTCGCTTGGAACAGGGAGGTCAGCCCCAGCATTTT	CASRLEQGGQPQHF
.	.	TRBJ2-5	TRBV29-1	TGCAGCGTTGGACCTAGTACAGGACACCGTTTGGAGACCCAGTACTTC	CSVGPSTGHRLETQYF
.	.	TRBJ1-5	TRBV28	TGTGCCAGCAGTTTAGGGTGGTCCAGGGTGAAGAATCAGCCCCAGCATTTT	CASSLGWSRVKNQPQHF
TRBD2	.	TRBJ2-1	TRBV29-1	TGCAGCGTTCTAGGACTAGCGGGACCCCTTAGCTCCTACAATGAGCAGTTCTTC	CSVLGLAGPLSSYNEQFF
.	.	TRBJ2-1	TRBV7-9	TGTGCCAGCAGCTTTTTGAGTTATGAGCAGTTCTTC	CASSFLSYEQFF
.	.	TRBJ2-7	TRBV30	TGTGCCTGGAGTGGTGGCAGTGCTTACGAGCAGTACTTC	CAWSGGSAYEQYF
TRBD2	.	TRBJ2-4	TRBV4-1	TGCGCCAGCAGCCTTTGGGCCTCGCCCTTTGACCGGGAGGGCCAAAACATTCAGTACTTC	CASSLWASPFDREGQNIQYF
.	.	TRBJ2-7	TRBV21-1	TGTGCCAGCACCGAGGACTGCGAGTGCTTC	CASTEDCECF
TRBD1	once	TRBJ1-2	TRBV14	TGTGCCAGCAGCCAACCTACCGGGACAGGGGCGTCTGGCTACACCTTC	CASSQPTGTGASGYTF
.	.	TRBJ1-1	TRBV4-1	TGCGCCAGCAGCCTAGGTGGGGCAATCACTGAAGCTTTCTTT	CASSLGGAITEAFF
.	.	TRBJ2-3	TRBV29-1	TGCAGCGTTGAAGATCCTCTCGCGGGGCCCCCAGATACGCAGTATTTT	CSVEDPLAGPPDTQYF
.	.	TRBJ1-4	TRBV25-1	TGTGCCAGCAGTGAAGCCCCCGCAACTAATGAAAAACTGTTTTTT	CASSEAPATNEKLFF
TRBD1	.	TRBJ2-5	TRBV7-2	TGTGCCAGCAGCTCCCGGGACAGGGGGCGGTGGGAGACCCAGTACTTC	CASSSRDRGRWETQYF
TRBD1	.	TRBJ2-6	TRBV15	TGTGCCACCAGCGAGAACAGGGGCCACGTCCTGACTTTC	CATSENRGHVLTF
.	.	TRBJ2-5	TRBV11-1	TGTGCCAGCAGCTTGGGTTGGGCGGGGACAGAAAAAGAGACCCAGTACTTC	CASSLGWAGTEKETQYF
TRBD1	.	TRBJ2-5	TRBV18	TGTGCCAGCTCACCACCGGACAGGGCGCAGATTTCGGACTTC	CASSPPDRAQISDF
TRBD2	.	TRBJ2-1	TRBV5-1	TGCGCCAGCAGCTTGCTAGCGGACGCCAGGGAACAGTTCTTC	CASSLLADAREQFF
TRBD2	.	TRBJ2-1	TRBV13	TGTGCCAGCAGCTTAGGCCGGGGGGGTTACAATGAGCAGTTCTTC	CASSLGRGGYNEQFF
TRBD2	.	TRBJ2-2	TRBV7-7	TGTGCTAGCAGCAATAGCGGGAGGGCGAACACCGGGGAGCTGTTTTTT	CASSNSGRANTGELFF
.	.	TRBJ1-1	TRBV4-1	TGCGCCAGCAGCCAGACCAGCGAACACACTGAAGCTTTCTTT	CASSQTSEHTEAFF
TRBD1	few	TRBJ1-1	TRBV30	TGTGCCTGGAGTGTAGGGCAGGGGGCGAAATCTGAAGCTTTCTTT	CAWSVGQGAKSEAFF
.	.	TRBJ1-1	TRBV7-6	TGTGCCAGCAGCTTAAGTGGGAACACTGAAGCTTTCTTT	CASSLSGNTEAFF
.	once	TRBJ1-1	TRBV30	TGTGCCTGGAAAGTGTCGGTGGGAGGCACTGAAGCTTTCTTT	CAWKVSVGGTEAFF
.	.	TRBJ1-2	TRBV18	TGTGCCAGCTCACCCGCCCGAGCTCCACGGGACTATGGCTACACCTTC	CASSPARAPRDYGYTF
.	.	TRBJ1-4	TRBV4-1	TGCGCCAGCAGCCAAGAGGGGGTGGCGGGCGATGAAAAACTGTTTTTT	CASSQEGVAGDEKLFF
TRBD1	.	TRBJ1-3	TRBV7-8	TGTGCCAGCAGCTTAGGGACAGGTGTCTCTGGAAACACCATATATTTT	CASSLGTGVSGNTIYF
.	.	TRBJ2-1	TRBV6-6	TGTGCCAGCAGTTACACATCCAACCCTCAGGAGCAGTTCTTC	CASSYTSNPQEQFF
.	.	TRBJ2-1	TRBV4-1	TGCGCCAGCAGCCAAGATTCGGCTAGCGAGTTACGTGAGCAGTTCTTC	CASSQDSASELREQFF
.	.	TRBJ2-1	TRBV5-4	TGTGCCAGCAGCTTGGATGGAAGTGAGCAGTTCTTC	CASSLDGSEQFF
TRBD2	.	TRBJ2-3	TRBV14	TGTGCCAGCAGCCAAGGCCGAGGACTAGCGGGGCTCAGGGATACGCAGTATTTT	CASSQGRGLAGLRDTQYF
TRBD2	once	TRBJ2-7	TRBV27	TGTGCCAGCAGTTCGGGACTAGCGGGGATCCTGAACTACGAGCAGTACTTC	CASSSGLAGILNYEQYF
.	.	TRBJ2-1	TRBV27	TGTGCCAGCAGTTTAGCGGGCACCTCTTTCTATGAGCAGTTCTTC	CASSLAGTSFYEQFF
TRBD2	.	TRBJ2-5	TRBV11-2	TGTGCCAGCAGCTCCGGGACTAGCGGCACGCAAGAGACCCAGTACTTC	CASSSGTSGTQETQYF
.	.	TRBJ1-1	TRBV19	TGTGCCAGTACCTGGGGGAGGAACACTGAAGCTTTCTTT	CASTWGRNTEAFF